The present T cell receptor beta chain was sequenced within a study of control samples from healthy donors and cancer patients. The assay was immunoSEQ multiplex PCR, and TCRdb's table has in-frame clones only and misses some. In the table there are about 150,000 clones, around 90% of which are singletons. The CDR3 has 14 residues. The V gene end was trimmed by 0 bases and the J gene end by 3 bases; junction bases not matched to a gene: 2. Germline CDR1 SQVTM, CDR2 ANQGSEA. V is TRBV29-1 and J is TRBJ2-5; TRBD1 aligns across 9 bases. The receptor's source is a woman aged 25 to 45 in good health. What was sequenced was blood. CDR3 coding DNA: TGCAGCGTTGAAGATGGACAGGGGAAAGAGACCCAGTACTTC. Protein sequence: CSVEDGQGKETQYF.